The clone carrying this TCR beta chain came up once. What it binds is not known. This record belongs to a study of T cells in localized non-small cell lung cancer. Study-wide findings and caveats: Because sequencing included only one region (of the tumor), heterogeneity remains possible.

The assay was immunoSEQ multiplex PCR, and TCRdb's table has in-frame clones only and misses some. The data hold more than 25,000 clones, with around nine tenths observed a single time. Sequencing used peripheral blood, obtained before any cancer treatment. The TCR was taken from a female donor of 60 years or more with stage III squamous cell lung carcinoma.

The chain's CDR3 is CATSRVPEETQYF. The CDR3 DNA reads TGTGCCACCAGCAGAGTTCCAGAAGAGACCCAGTACTTC. The chain couples TRBV15 to TRBJ2-5; D call uncertain. CDR3 size: 13 residues. Trimming stripped 1 base from V and 3 bases from J, with 6 bases between. Looked up from germline, CDR1 is LNHNV and CDR2 is YYDKDF (reference sequence).